The clone carrying this T cell receptor (beta chain) was seen more than once but under ten times. Its target is unknown. The germline gives CDR1 SEHNR, CDR2 FQNEAQ (reference sequence). Losses at the gene ends were 4 bases for V and 2 bases for J; bases not matched to a gene: 11. The CDR3 has 17 residues. The PCR used 60 Vbeta and 13 Jbeta primers. Data came from immunoSEQ multiplex PCR; TCRdb stores just in-frame clones and leaves some out. The table lists approximately 170,000 clones, around three quarters of them singletons. This entry comes from a study of cytomegalovirus exposure and HLA in healthy donors. Study as a whole: Findings of an earlier analysis included under 140 million unique TCR beta sequences from some 180 million T cells. Study findings and constraints: Analyzed later, association rates of TCRs varied across HLA loci, with DRB1 most and HLA-C fewest. Common viral pathogens seemed to be connected with several of the most significant clusters, according to a later analysis.

The sequenced sample consisted of PBMCs. The chain has TRBV7-9 and TRBJ2-3; 8 bases map to TRBD2. The clonotype originates from a man between 40 and 49 years old in good health and CMV-seronegative. CDR3 nucleotide sequence: TGTGCCAGCAGCTCTCAAGTTGCGGGAGGTTTCACAGATACGCAGTATTTT. It encodes CASSSQVAGGFTDTQYF.